The source of this T cell receptor beta chain is a study of shared clonotypes between healthy human individuals. Study-level results: The donor pool, a small one, limited the genetic and exposure-history diversity represented.

Sequenced by immunoSEQ multiplex PCR; TCRdb stores in-frame clones only, minus some. The sample holds some 2.1 million clones, 90% to 95% seen once. For this clone: Its target is unknown.

This CDR3 is built from 16 residues. With 3 bases clipped from V and 7 bases from J, the junction kept 9 bases outside the gene matches. Per the germline V gene, CDR1 is SGDLS and CDR2 is YYNGEE. The sequence came from a man aged 18 to 35 in good health. The V and J genes are TRBV9 and TRBJ2-2; 10 nucleotides line up with TRBD2. The sample was naive CD4+ T cells sorted from blood. The subset here: CD45RA+ positively selected. The CDR3 reads CASSGEAGGLGGELFF. CDR3 DNA sequence: TGTGCCAGCAGCGGAGAAGCGGGAGGGCTTGGCGGGGAGCTGTTTTTT.